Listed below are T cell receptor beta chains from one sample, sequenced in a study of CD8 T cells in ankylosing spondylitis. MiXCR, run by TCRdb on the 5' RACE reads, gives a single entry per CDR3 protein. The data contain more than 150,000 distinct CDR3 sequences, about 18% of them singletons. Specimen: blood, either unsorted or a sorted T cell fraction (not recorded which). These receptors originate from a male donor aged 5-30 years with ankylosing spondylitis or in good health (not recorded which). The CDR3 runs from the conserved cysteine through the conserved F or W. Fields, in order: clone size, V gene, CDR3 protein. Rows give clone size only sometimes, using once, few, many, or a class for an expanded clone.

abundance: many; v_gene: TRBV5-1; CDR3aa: CASSLGNAGNQPQHF
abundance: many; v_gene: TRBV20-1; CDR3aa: CSALASGGTQETQYF
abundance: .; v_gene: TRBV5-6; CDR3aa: CASSFTNRMSNEQFF
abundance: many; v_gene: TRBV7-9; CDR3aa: CASSPTGSGANVLTF
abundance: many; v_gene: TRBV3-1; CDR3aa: CASSQDLSVAGQETQYF
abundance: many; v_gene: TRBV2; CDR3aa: CASSSLANLYNEQFF
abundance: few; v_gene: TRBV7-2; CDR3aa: CASSFGGSSYEQYF
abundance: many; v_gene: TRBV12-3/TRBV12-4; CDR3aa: CASKWTGSTGELFF
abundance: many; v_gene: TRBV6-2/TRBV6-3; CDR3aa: CASGLAGGPYEQFF
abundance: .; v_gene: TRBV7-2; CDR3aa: CASTNRPGSNEQFF
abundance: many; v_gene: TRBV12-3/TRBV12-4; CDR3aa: CASSSRQFQDNSPLHF
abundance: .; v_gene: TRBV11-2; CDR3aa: CASSLALGTRETQYF
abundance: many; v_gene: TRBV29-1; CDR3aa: CSGTNNEQFF
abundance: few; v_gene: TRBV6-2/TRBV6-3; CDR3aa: CASSSTDYKFF
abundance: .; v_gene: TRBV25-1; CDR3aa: CASSEYIAGVRTDTQYF
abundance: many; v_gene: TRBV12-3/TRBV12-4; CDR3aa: CASSQGREVGYTF
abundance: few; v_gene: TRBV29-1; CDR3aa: CSVEAQTVQSYNEQFF
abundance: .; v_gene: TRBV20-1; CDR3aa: CSTGQRNTEAFF
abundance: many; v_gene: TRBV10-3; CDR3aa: CAIRNKEGSPLHF